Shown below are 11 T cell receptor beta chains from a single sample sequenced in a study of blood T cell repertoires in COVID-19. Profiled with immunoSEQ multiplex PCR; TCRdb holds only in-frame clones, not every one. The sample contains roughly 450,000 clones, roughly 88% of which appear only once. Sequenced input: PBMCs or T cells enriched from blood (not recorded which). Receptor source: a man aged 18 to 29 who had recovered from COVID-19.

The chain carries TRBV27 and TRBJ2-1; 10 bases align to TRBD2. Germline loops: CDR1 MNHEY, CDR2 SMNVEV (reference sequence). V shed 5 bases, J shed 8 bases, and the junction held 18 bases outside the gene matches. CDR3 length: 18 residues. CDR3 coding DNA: TGTGCCAGCAGTGACCTCAAGTCTTCTAGCGGGAGTGTTGATGAGCAGTTCTTC. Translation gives CASSDLKSSSGSVDEQFF.

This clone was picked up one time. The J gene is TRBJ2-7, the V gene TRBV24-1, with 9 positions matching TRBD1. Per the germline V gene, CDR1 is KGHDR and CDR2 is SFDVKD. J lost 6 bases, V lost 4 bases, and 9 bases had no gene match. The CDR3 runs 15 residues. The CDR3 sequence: CATSERDRVPLEQYF. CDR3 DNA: TGTGCCACCAGTGAACGGGACAGGGTGCCCCTCGAGCAGTACTTC.

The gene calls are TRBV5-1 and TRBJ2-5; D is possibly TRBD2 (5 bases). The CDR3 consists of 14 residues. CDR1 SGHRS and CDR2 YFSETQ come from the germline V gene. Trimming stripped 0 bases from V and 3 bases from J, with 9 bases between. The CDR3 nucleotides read TGCGCCAGCAGCTTGGGCGGGCTTAAAGAGACCCAGTACTTC. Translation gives CASSLGGLKETQYF.

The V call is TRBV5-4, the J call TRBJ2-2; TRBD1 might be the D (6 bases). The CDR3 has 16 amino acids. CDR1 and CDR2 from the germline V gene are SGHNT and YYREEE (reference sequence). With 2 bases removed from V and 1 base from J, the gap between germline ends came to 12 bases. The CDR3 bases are TGTGCCAGCAGCTTTGGGGGCCCTGGGAACACCGGGGAGCTGTTTTTT. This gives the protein CASSFGGPGNTGELFF.

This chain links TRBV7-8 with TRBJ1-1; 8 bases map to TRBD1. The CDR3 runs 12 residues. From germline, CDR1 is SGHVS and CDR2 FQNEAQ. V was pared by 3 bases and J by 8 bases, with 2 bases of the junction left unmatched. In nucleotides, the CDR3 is TGTGCCAGCAGCTTTAGACAGGGGGAAGCTTTCTTT. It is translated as CASSFRQGEAFF.

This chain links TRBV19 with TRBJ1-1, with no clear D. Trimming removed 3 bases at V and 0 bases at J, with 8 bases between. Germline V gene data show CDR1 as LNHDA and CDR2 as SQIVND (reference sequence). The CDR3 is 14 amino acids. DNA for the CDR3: TGTGCCAGTAGTATGGCACCATTGAACACTGAAGCTTTCTTT. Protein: CASSMAPLNTEAFF.

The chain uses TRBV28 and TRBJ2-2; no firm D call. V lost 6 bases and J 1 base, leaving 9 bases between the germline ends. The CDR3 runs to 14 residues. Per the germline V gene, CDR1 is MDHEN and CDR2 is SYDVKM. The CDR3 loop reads CASRMPGNTGELFF. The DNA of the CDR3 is TGTGCCAGCAGGATGCCAGGGAACACCGGGGAGCTGTTTTTT.

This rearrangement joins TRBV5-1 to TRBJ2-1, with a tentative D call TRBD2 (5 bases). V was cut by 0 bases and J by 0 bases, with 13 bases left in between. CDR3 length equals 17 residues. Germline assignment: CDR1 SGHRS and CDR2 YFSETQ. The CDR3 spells CASSLEVAISSYNEQFF. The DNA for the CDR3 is TGCGCCAGCAGCTTGGAAGTAGCGATTAGCTCCTACAATGAGCAGTTCTTC.

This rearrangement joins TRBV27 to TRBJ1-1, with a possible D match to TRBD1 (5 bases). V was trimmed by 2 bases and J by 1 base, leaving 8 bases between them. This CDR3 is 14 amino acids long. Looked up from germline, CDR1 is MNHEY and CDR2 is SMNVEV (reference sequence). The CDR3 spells CASSLVGGNTEAFF. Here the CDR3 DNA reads TGTGCCAGCAGTTTAGTCGGGGGGAACACTGAAGCTTTCTTT.

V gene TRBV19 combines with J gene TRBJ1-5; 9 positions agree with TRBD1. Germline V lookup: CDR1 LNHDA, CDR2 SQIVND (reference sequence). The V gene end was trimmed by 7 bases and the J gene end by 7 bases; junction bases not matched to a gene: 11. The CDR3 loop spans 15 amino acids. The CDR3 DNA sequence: TGTGCCAGTACTCCTACAGGGGGCGGGACACAGCCCCAGCATTTT. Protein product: CASTPTGGGTQPQHF. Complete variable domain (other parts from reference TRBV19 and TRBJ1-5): DGGITQSPKYLFRKEGQNVTLSCEQNLNHDAMYWYRQDPGQGLRLIYYSQIVNDFQKGDIAEGYSVSREKKESFPLTVTSAQKNPTAFYLCASTPTGGGTQPQHFGDGTRLSIL.

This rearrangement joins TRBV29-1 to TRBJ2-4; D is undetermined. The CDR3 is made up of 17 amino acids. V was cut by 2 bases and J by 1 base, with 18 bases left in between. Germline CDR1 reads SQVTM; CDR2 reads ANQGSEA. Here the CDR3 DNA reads TGCAGCGTTGAACCCTTGCTTCCTGAGGTGGCCAAAAACATTCAGTACTTC. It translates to CSVEPLLPEVAKNIQYF.